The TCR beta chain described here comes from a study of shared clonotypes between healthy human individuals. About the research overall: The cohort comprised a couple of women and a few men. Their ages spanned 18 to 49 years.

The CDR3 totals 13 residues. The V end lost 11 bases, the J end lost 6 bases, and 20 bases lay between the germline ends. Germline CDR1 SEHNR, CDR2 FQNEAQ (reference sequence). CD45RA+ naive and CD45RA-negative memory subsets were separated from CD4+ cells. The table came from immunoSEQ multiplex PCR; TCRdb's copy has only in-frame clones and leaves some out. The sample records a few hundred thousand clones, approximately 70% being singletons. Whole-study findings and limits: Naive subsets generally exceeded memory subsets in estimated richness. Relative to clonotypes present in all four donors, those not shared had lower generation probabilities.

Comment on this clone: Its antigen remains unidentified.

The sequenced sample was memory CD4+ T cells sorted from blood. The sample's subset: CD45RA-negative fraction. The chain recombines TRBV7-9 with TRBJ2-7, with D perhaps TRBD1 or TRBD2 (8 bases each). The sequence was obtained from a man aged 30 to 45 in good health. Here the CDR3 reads CAPKTGAGGEQYF. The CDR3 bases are TGTGCCCCCAAGACAGGGGCGGGGGGCGAGCAGTACTTC.